Following are 24 T cell receptor gamma chains from one sample sequenced in a study of intestinal T cells in coeliac disease. About 10 formalin-fixed paraffin-embedded scrolls, each 5 µm thick, supplied each case's genomic DNA. Using around 210 ng of biopsy DNA, TRG was amplified with LymphoTrack primers. TCRdb used CATT to re-call clones from the multiplex PCR reads. Of several hundred gamma-chain clones listed, approximately 50% were seen once; the top ten hold approximately 19%. Sample: a duodenal biopsy. These receptors originate from a human donor with celiac disease.

This CDR3 is CANLGQSFHTTGWFKIF. The CDR3 DNA reads TGTGCCAACCTGGGACAGTCCTTCCATACCACTGGTTGGTTCAAGATATTT. The chain employs TRGV3 and TRGJP1. Germline V CDR1 and CDR2: VTNTFY, YDVSTARD (reference sequence). Trimming removed 11 bases from V and 0 bases from J; junction bases left unmatched: 18. CDR3 length: 17 amino acids.

Written as DNA, the CDR3 is TGTGCACCTGGGACAGGCCCAGGTGATTGGATCAAGACGTTT. Amino acid sequence: CAPGTGPGDWIKTF. The V call is TRGV3, the J call TRGJP2. The CDR3 consists of 14 residues. CDR1 VTNTFY and CDR2 YDVSTARD come from the germline V gene (reference sequence).

This clone was recorded a few times. In DNA form, the CDR3 reads TGTGCCACCTGGGATCGGGGGCCTGGGTATTATAAGAAACTCTTT. Its translation is CATWDRGPGYYKKLF. The chain combines TRGV8 with TRGJ1 or TRGJ2. This CDR3 is 15 amino acids long. Germline loops: CDR1 VENAVY, CDR2 YDSYNSRV. V gave up 3 bases and J gave up 4 bases; unmatched junction bases: 12.

As for this clone: The limits of the CDR3 on the DNA are not certain, so only TCRdb's listed CDR3 is given. The chain couples TRGV11 to TRGJ1 or TRGJ2. TRGV11 is designated an ORF whose function remains uncertain. Including both end residues, the CDR3 is 15 amino acids long. The CDR3: CTTVPAGLGRRKKLF.

This clone appeared a few times. A read error is possible here, since a much larger clone lies one base away. The sample has other DNA sequences that encode this CDR3 too. This chain links TRGV9 with TRGJ1 or TRGJ2. The CDR3 totals 15 residues. The V gene's germline CDR1 is GITISATS and CDR2 ISYDGTV (reference sequence). For the CDR3, the DNA is TGTGCCCTGTGGGAGGTGCAGGAAGATTATTATAAGAAACTCTTT. Translated: CALWEVQEDYYKKLF.

The chain is built from TRGV2 and TRGJP2. Germline CDR1 reads EGSNGY; CDR2 reads YDSYNSKV. This CDR3 is built from 14 residues. The CDR3 DNA reads as TGTGCACCTGGGAGGGCGGGGAGTGATTGGATCAAGACGTTT. Its protein is CAPGRAGSDWIKTF.

The table lists this clone with a few counts. This chain connects TRGV10 to TRGJP1. TRGV10 is assigned to the ORF class and has an uncertain function. Germline trimming cut 8 bases from V and 0 bases from J; bases unmatched to any gene: 10. This CDR3 comprises 16 residues. The CDR3: CAAWDWGNTTGWFKIF. CDR3 DNA: TGTGCTGCGTGGGATTGGGGAAATACCACTGGTTGGTTCAAGATATTT.

The chain employs TRGV9 and TRGJ1 or TRGJ2. There are 13 residues in the CDR3. In germline, CDR1 is GITISATS, CDR2 ISYDGTV (reference sequence). CDR3 in amino acids: CACRYLPYYKKLF. CDR3 DNA sequence: TGTGCTTGTCGCTACCTCCCTTATTATAAGAAACTCTTT.

The genes are TRGV10 and TRGJ1 or TRGJ2. TRGV10 is noted as an ORF with a role that remains uncertain. CDR3 length equals 12 residues. J was trimmed by 7 bases and V by 8 bases; bases with no gene match: 9. CDR3 bases: TGTGCTGCGTGGGATCCCCAATATAAGAAACTCTTT. This encodes CAAWDPQYKKLF.

V gene TRGV10 combines with J gene TRGJ1 or TRGJ2. TRGV10 is classed as an ORF, of uncertain function. This CDR3 region has 16 residues. Trimming took 8 bases from V and 0 from J; bases not matched to a gene: 14. The CDR3 nucleotides read TGTGCTGCGTGGGATCCTCTCCCCCGGAATTATTATAAGAAACTCTTT. It translates to CAAWDPLPRNYYKKLF.

Sample share makes this clone large. This chain connects TRGV5 to TRGJ1 or TRGJ2. Unmatched junction bases numbered 6, after V lost 0 bases and J lost 4 bases. Per germline, CDR1 VINAFY and CDR2 YDVSNSKD. This CDR3 region has 14 residues. This chain's CDR3 is CATWDRPRYYKKLF. The CDR3 nucleotides read TGTGCCACCTGGGACAGGCCACGGTATTATAAGAAACTCTTT.

About this clone itself: This may arise from a read error, as a much more abundant clone is one base away. This sample includes further DNA sequences coding for the same CDR3. The V gene is TRGV10, the J gene TRGJP1. TRGV10 is sorted into the ORF group, with uncertain function. This CDR3 has 14 residues. CDR3 sequence: CAAWDVNTGWFKIF. The CDR3 DNA follows: TGTGCTGCGTGGGATGTGAACACTGGCTGGTTCAAGATATTT.

This rearrangement joins TRGV2 to TRGJ1 or TRGJ2. CDR1 is EGSNGY and CDR2 is YDSYNSKV in the germline V gene. CDR3 length: 14 amino acids. Germline trimming cut 1 base from V and 3 bases from J; bases unmatched to any gene: 6. CDR3 in amino acids: CATWDGRIYYKKLF. As DNA, the CDR3 is TGTGCCACCTGGGACGGCCGAATTTATTATAAGAAACTCTTT.

A few counts support this clone. This DNA translates differently at residue 7 from the TCRdb protein, which is that of a much larger clone; a read error is likely, and the protein shown is the DNA's own translation. This sequence joins TRGV2 and TRGJP1. CDR1 EGSNGY and CDR2 YDSYNSKV come from the germline V gene. The CDR3 extends over 15 amino acids. V was clipped by 1 base and J by 1 base; unmatched bases: 3. The CDR3 DNA sequence: TGTGCCACCTGGGACGGCCGTACCACTGGTTGGTTCAAGATATTT. Translation: CATWDGRTTGWFKIF.

The chain joins TRGV9 to TRGJ1 or TRGJ2. This CDR3 has 14 residues. Unmatched junction bases numbered 13, after V lost 6 bases and J lost 5 bases. The germline V gene encodes CDR1 GITISATS and CDR2 ISYDGTV (reference sequence). The CDR3 protein is CALWTTEKDYKKLF. The DNA for the CDR3 is TGTGCCTTGTGGACTACCGAGAAGGATTATAAGAAACTCTTT.

By proportion, this clone is large. The rearrangement joins TRGV3 to TRGJ1 or TRGJ2. The V and J ends lost 3 bases and 2 bases, in that order; junction bases with no gene match: 10. Germline V CDR1 and CDR2: VTNTFY, YDVSTARD (reference sequence). CDR3 length: 15 residues. CDR3 loop: CATWDAPLDYYKKLF. The DNA of the CDR3 is TGTGCCACCTGGGACGCACCATTGGATTATTATAAGAAACTCTTT.

This chain connects TRGV8 to TRGJ1 or TRGJ2. Germline assignment: CDR1 VENAVY and CDR2 YDSYNSRV. The CDR3 runs 10 residues. The CDR3 loop is CAPGDYKKLF. The CDR3 DNA follows: TGTGCACCTGGGGATTATAAGAAACTCTTT.

Worth noting for this clone: This may come from a read error, since a much larger clone is one base off. The chain employs TRGV2 and TRGJP2. CDR1 is EGSNGY, CDR2 YDSYNSKV, per germline. The CDR3 contains 14 residues. CDR3: CATRDGPRLGIKTF. The CDR3 DNA is TGTGCCACCCGGGACGGGCCGAGGTTAGGGATCAAGACGTTT.

This chain links TRGV11 with TRGJ1 or TRGJ2. TRGV11 is sorted into the ORF group, with uncertain function. After removal of 12 bases from V and 4 bases from J, the junction contained 6 bases not matched to a gene. The CDR3 runs to 11 residues. The DNA of the CDR3 is TGTGCCTGCCTGGGATATTATAAGAAACTCTTT. It translates to CACLGYYKKLF.

J is TRGJ1 or TRGJ2 and V is TRGV8. This CDR3 comprises 9 residues. Germline V gene sequence: CDR1 VENAVY, CDR2 YDSYNSRV. The CDR3 nucleotides are TGTGCACTGGATTATAAGAAACTCTTT. Protein product: CALDYKKLF.

By frequency in the sample, this clone is large. This sequence joins TRGV4 and TRGJ1 or TRGJ2. Germline CDR1 reads EGSTGY; CDR2 reads YDSYTSSV. This CDR3 contains 12 residues. V dropped 5 bases and J dropped 5; count of bases not matched to a gene: 6. This CDR3 is CATWGAHYKKLF. The CDR3 DNA is TGTGCCACCTGGGGCGCCCATTATAAGAAACTCTTT.

This chain joins TRGV8 and TRGJ1 or TRGJ2. Germline V CDR1 and CDR2: VENAVY, YDSYNSRV. The CDR3 spans 14 residues. CDR3 sequence (DNA): TGTGCACCTGGGACATTCCCGAATTATTATAAGAAACTCTTT. Amino acid sequence: CAPGTFPNYYKKLF.

This rearrangement joins TRGV2 to TRGJP2. Germline V gene sequence: CDR1 EGSNGY, CDR2 YDSYNSKV. The ends lost 3 bases at V and 6 bases at J; junction bases unmatched: 13. This CDR3 has 16 residues. CDR3 nucleotide sequence: TGTGCCACCTGGGACCGGGCGGGGGGAGGTGATTGGATCAAGACGTTT. It codes for CATWDRAGGGDWIKTF.

This clone has a handful of counts. The chain uses TRGV10 and TRGJ1 or TRGJ2. TRGV10 is classed as an ORF, of uncertain function. This CDR3 has 12 amino acids. Trimming removed 8 bases from V and 3 bases from J; junction bases left unmatched: 5. In nucleotides, the CDR3 is TGTGCTGCGTGGGATTCTTATTATAAGAAACTCTTT. Its translation is CAAWDSYYKKLF.